The rows below give T cell receptor beta chains drawn from one sample of a study of blood T cell repertoires in COVID-19. Measured with immunoSEQ multiplex PCR; TCRdb has only the in-frame clones, and not every one. In the table there are 200,000 to 300,000 clones, less than 90% of which are singletons. Sample: peripheral blood. These receptors originate from a middle-aged woman who had recovered from COVID-19. The CDR3 runs from the conserved cysteine through the conserved F or W. D genes are given only for firm matches. Where a row states a size, it is once, few, many or the class of an expanded clone; other rows omit it.

J gene,clone size,V gene,D gene,CDR3 DNA,CDR3 protein
TRBJ1-1,-,TRBV7-9,TRBD1,TGTGCCAGCAGCTTAGGACAGGGAAGGACTGAAGCTTTCTTT,CASSLGQGRTEAFF
TRBJ1-4,-,TRBV6-8,-,TGTGCCAGCTGGGGGGTGCACGTAAGAGATGCAACTAATGAAAAACTGTTTTTT,CASWGVHVRDATNEKLFF
TRBJ1-2,-,TRBV6-5,-,TGTGCCAGCAGTCGACAGACAAACTATGGCTACACCTTC,CASSRQTNYGYTF
TRBJ2-7,-,TRBV7-2,-,TGTGCCAGCAGCAAGTACGGGACTTCCAGTTACGAGCAGTACTTC,CASSKYGTSSYEQYF
TRBJ1-4,-,TRBV5-1,-,TGCGCCAGCAGCTCATTGACAGGCCAGCACGAAAAACTGTTTTTT,CASSSLTGQHEKLFF
TRBJ2-7,-,TRBV3-1/TRBV3-2,TRBD1,TGTGCCAGCAGCCGCATCCTCACAGGGGTCCTCTCCTACGAGCAGTACTTC,CASSRILTGVLSYEQYF
TRBJ2-2,-,TRBV7-2,-,TGTGCCAGCAGCTTAGGGGGGCGCAGAGGGAACACCGGGGAGCTGTTTTTT,CASSLGGRRGNTGELFF
TRBJ1-6,-,TRBV28,-,TGTGCCAGCAGTTCCTCTTCTGTAACCCTCCACTTT,CASSSSSVTLHF
TRBJ2-1,-,TRBV9,-,TGTGCCAGCAGCCCCGGGGGGCAACCCTACAATGAGCAGTTCTTC,CASSPGGQPYNEQFF
TRBJ1-3,-,TRBV6-6,-,TGTGCCAGCACCCCGGGACTCGCGGGAAACACCATATATTTT,CASTPGLAGNTIYF
TRBJ1-3,-,TRBV19,TRBD1,TGTGCCAGCCGACAGGGACCCGAGTCTGGAAACACCATATATTTT,CASRQGPESGNTIYF
TRBJ1-6,few,TRBV27,TRBD1,TGTGCCAGCAGTTCCACCGCTGGGACAGGGGTACACTTT,CASSSTAGTGVHF
TRBJ1-3,-,TRBV7-9,TRBD1,TGTGCCAGCAGCCAAGGACAGGGCTCTGGAAACACCATATATTTT,CASSQGQGSGNTIYF
TRBJ1-1,few,TRBV4-1,-,TGCGCCAGCAGCCAAGCAACGGGAGATGAAGCTTTCTTT,CASSQATGDEAFF
TRBJ1-6,-,TRBV11-3,TRBD1,TGTGCCAGCAGCTCCCGGGACAGTGCCTATAATTCACCCCTCCACTTT,CASSSRDSAYNSPLHF
TRBJ2-3,-,TRBV7-8,-,TGTGCCAGCAGCCCTACTACAGATACGCAGTATTTT,CASSPTTDTQYF
TRBJ1-2,once,TRBV10-3,-,TGTGCCATCAGTGAGGAGCAGGGGTACGGCTACACCTTC,CAISEEQGYGYTF
TRBJ2-2,-,TRBV6-5,-,TGTGCCCACTCAGGGGGGCCGGGGAACACCGGGGAGCTGTTTTTT,CAHSGGPGNTGELFF
TRBJ1-6,many,TRBV19,-,TGTGCCAGTCGGCAGGGCGCGAACTCCTATAATTCACCCCTCCACTTT,CASRQGANSYNSPLHF
TRBJ1-6,-,TRBV30,TRBD1,TGTGCCTGGAGTGATCCGGGACAGCTTAATTCACCCCTCCACTTT,CAWSDPGQLNSPLHF
TRBJ1-4,-,TRBV6-1,TRBD1,TGTGCCAGCAGTGAAATTAGCGGACAGGGGAGCGAAAAACTGTTTTTT,CASSEISGQGSEKLFF
TRBJ1-5,once,TRBV19,-,TGTGCCAGTAGTATGGGGGCAGCTTATAGCAATCAGCCCCAGCATTTT,CASSMGAAYSNQPQHF
TRBJ1-1,few,TRBV19,-,TGTGCCAGTAGAAACCCTCCAAGCGTAGCTTTCTTT,CASRNPPSVAFF
TRBJ2-3,-,TRBV18,-,TGTGCCAGCTCCTCCAACGAGGGGGGGCCGGCGCAGTATTTT,CASSSNEGGPAQYF
TRBJ1-1,-,TRBV28,TRBD1,TGTGCCAGCACCCCCGGACAGGCGGCGCACACTGAAGCTTTCTTT,CASTPGQAAHTEAFF
TRBJ2-3,-,TRBV6-2/TRBV6-3,TRBD2,TGTGCCAGCAGTGGGCGGGGGGAGCCCACAGATACGCAGTATTTT,CASSGRGEPTDTQYF
TRBJ2-1,once,TRBV19,TRBD2,TGTGCCAGTAGGGTAGCGGGGGGTAATCTCAATGAGCAGTTCTTC,CASRVAGGNLNEQFF
TRBJ1-4,-,TRBV13,TRBD1,TGTGCCAGCAGCTTAGCCCGGGGACAGGCTGAAAAACTGTTTTTT,CASSLARGQAEKLFF
TRBJ2-7,-,TRBV5-5,TRBD2,TGTGCCAGCAGCTGGGAGGGGACGGAGAACTACGAGCAGTACTTC,CASSWEGTENYEQYF
TRBJ2-1,-,TRBV3-1/TRBV3-2,TRBD1,TGTGCCAGCACCCCCGACAGGGGGCCTTACAATGAGCAGTTCTTC,CASTPDRGPYNEQFF